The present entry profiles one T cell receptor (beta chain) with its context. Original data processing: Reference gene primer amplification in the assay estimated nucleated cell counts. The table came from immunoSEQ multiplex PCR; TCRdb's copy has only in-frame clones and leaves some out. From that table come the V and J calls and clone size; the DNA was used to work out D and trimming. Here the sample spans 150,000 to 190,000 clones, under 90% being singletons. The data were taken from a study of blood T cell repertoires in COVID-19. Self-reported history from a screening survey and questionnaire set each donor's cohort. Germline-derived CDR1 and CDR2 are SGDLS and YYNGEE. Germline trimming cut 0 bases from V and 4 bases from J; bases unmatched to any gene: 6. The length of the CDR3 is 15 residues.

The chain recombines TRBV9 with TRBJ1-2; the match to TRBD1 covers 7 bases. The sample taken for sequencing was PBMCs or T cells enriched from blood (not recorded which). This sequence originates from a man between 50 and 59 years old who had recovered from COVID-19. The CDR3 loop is CASSVAGQGGYGYTF. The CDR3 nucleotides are TGTGCCAGCAGCGTAGCAGGGCAGGGGGGCTATGGCTACACCTTC.